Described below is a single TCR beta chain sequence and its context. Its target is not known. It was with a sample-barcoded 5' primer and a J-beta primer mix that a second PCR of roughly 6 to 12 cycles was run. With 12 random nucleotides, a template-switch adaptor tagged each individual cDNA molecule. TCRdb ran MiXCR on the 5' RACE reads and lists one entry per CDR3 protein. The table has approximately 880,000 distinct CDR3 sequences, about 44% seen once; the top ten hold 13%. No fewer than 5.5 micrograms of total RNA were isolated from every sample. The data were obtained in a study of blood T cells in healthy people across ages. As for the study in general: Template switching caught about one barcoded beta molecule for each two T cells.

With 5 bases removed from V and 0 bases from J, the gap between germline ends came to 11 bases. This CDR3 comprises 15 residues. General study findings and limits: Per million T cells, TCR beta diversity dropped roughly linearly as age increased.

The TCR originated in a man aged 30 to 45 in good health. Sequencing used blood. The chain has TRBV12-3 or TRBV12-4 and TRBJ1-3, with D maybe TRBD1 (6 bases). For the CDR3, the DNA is TGTGCCAGCAGTACTTCAGGGGTCTCTGGAAACACCATATATTTT. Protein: CASSTSGVSGNTIYF.